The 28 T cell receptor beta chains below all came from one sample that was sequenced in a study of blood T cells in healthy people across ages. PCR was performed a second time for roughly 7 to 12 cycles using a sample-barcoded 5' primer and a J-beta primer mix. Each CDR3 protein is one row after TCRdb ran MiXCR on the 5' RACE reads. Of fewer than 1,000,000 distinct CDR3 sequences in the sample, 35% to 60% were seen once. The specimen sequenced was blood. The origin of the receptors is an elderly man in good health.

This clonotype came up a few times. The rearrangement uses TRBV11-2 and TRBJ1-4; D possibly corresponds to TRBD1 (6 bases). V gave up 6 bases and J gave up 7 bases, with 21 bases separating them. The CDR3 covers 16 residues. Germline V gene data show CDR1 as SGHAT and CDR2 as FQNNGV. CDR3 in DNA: TGTGCCAGCAGGGACAGTAAGGGGCTTTGGGCTGAAAAACTGTTTTTT. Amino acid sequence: CASRDSKGLWAEKLFF.

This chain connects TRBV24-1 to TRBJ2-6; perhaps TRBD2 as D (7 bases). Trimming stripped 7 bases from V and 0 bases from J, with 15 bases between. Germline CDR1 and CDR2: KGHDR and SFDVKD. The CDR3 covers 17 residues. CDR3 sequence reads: CATSSSRGLSGANVLTF. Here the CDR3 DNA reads TGTGCCACCAGCTCGTCGCGGGGGCTCTCTGGGGCCAACGTCCTGACTTTC.

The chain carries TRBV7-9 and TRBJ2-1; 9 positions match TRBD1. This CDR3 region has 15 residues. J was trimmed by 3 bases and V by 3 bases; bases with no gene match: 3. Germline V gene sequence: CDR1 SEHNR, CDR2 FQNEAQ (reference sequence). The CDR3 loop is CASSFTGGYYNEQFF. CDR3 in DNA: TGTGCCAGCAGCTTCACAGGGGGCTACTACAATGAGCAGTTCTTC.

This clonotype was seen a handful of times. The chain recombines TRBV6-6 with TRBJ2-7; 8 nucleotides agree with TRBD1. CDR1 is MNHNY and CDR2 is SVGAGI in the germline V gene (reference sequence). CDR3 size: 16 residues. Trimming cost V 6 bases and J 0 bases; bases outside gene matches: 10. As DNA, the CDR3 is TGTGCCAGCAGCACACAAAAGACAGGGGACTCCTACGAGCAGTACTTC. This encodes CASSTQKTGDSYEQYF.

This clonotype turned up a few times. DNA for the CDR3: TGTGCCAGCAGCCCTGGACTGAGTGCAGATACGCAGTATTTT. This codes for CASSPGLSADTQYF. V and J are TRBV12-3 or TRBV12-4 and TRBJ2-3, with D tentatively TRBD2 (5 bases). Trimming cost V 6 bases and J 4 bases, with 14 bases left between them. This CDR3 is 14 amino acids long.

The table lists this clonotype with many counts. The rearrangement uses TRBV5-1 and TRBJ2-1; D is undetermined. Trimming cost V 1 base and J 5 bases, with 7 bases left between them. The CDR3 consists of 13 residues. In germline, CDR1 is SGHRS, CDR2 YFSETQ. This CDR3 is CASSLNPDNEQFF. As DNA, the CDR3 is TGCGCCAGCAGCTTGAACCCTGACAATGAGCAGTTCTTC.

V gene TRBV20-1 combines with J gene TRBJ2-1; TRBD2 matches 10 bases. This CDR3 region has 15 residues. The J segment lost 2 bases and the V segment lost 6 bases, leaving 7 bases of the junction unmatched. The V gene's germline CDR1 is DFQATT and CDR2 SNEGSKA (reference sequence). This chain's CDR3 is CSAEYLAGAYNEQFF. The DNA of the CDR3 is TGCAGTGCCGAATATCTAGCGGGAGCCTACAATGAGCAGTTCTTC.

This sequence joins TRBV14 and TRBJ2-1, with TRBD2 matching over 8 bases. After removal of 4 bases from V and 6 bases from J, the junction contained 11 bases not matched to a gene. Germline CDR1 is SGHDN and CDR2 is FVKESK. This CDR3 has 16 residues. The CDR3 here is CASSRHPGLVSNEQFF. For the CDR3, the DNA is TGTGCCAGCAGCCGACACCCGGGACTAGTAAGCAATGAGCAGTTCTTC.

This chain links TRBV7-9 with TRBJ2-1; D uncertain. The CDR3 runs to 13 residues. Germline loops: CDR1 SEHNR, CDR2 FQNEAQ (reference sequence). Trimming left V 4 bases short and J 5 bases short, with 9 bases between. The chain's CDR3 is CASSSRMDNEQFF. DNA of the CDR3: TGTGCCAGCAGCTCCCGAATGGACAATGAGCAGTTCTTC.

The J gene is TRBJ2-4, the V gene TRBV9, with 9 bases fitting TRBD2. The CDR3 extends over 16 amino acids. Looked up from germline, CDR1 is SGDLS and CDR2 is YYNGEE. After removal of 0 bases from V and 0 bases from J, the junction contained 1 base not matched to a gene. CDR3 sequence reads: CASSVELAGAKNIQYF. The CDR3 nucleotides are TGTGCCAGCAGCGTAGAACTAGCGGGAGCCAAAAACATTCAGTACTTC.

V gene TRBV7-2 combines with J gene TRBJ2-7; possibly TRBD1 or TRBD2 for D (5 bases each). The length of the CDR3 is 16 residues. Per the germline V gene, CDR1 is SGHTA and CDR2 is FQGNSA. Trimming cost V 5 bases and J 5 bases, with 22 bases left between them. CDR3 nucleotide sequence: TGTGCCAGCAGCCGAGCGGTGGCAGGGTATATAGACGAGCAGTACTTC. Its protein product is CASSRAVAGYIDEQYF.

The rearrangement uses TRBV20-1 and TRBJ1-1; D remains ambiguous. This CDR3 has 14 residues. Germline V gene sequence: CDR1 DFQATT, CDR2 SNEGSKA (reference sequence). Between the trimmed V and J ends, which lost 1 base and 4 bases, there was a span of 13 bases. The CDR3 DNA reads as TGCAGTGCTAGAGTGGAATACAAGGGCACTGAAGCTTTCTTT. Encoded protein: CSARVEYKGTEAFF.

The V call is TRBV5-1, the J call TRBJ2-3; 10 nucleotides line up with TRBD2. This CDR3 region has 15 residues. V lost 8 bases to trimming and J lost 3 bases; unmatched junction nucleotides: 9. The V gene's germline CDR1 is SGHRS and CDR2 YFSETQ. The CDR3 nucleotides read TGCGCCAGTGTGCGGAGCGGGAGGGGAACAGATACGCAGTATTTT. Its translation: CASVRSGRGTDTQYF.

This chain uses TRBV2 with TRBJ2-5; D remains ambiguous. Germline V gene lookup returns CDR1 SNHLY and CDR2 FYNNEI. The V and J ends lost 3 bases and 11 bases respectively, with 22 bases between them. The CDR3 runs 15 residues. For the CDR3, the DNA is TGTGCCAGCAGTGAGTCTGGGGTGAACTACAATGAGCAGTACTTC. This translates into CASSESGVNYNEQYF. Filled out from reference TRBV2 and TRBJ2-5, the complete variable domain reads EPEVTQTPSHQVTQMGQEVILRCVPISNHLYFYWYRQILGQKVEFLVSFYNNEISEKSEIFDDQFSVERPDGSNFTLKIRSTKLEDSAMYFCASSESGVNYNEQYFGPGTRLLVL.

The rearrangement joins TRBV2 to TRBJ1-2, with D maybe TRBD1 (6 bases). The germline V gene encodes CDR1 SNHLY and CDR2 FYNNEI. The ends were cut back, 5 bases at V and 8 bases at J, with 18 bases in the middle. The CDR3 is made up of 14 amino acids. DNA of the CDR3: TGTGCCAGCAGTTCGACCCCGCAGGGGCCAGGCTACACCTTC. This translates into CASSSTPQGPGYTF. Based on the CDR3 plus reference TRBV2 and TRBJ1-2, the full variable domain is EPEVTQTPSHQVTQMGQEVILRCVPISNHLYFYWYRQILGQKVEFLVSFYNNEISEKSEIFDDQFSVERPDGSNFTLKIRSTKLEDSAMYFCASSSTPQGPGYTFGSGTRLTVV.

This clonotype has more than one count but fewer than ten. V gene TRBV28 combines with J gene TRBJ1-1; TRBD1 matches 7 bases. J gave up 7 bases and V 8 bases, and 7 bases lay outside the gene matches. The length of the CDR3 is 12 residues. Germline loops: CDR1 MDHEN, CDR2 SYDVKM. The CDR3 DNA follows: TGTGCCAGCTTGACAGGGATGGGTGAAGCTTTCTTT. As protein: CASLTGMGEAFF.

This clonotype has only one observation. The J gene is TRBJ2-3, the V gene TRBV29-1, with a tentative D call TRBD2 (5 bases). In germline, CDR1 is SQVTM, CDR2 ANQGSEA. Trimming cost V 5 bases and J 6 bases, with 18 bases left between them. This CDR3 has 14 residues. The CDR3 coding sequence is TGCAGCGTTAGGGCGACATTAGCGCGGGATACGCAGTATTTT. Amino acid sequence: CSVRATLARDTQYF.

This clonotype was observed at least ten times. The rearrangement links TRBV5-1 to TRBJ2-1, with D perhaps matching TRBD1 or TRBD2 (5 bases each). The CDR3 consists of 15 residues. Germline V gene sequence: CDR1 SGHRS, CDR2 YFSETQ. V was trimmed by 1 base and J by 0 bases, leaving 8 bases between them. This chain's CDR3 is CASSLTGPSYNEQFF. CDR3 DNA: TGCGCCAGCAGCTTGACGGGGCCCTCCTACAATGAGCAGTTCTTC.

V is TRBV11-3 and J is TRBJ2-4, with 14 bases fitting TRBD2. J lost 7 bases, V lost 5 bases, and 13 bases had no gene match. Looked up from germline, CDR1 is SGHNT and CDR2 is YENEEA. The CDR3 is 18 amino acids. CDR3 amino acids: CASSPRHAGTSGSNIQYF. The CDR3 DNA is TGTGCCAGCAGCCCACGACACGCCGGGACTAGCGGGAGCAACATTCAGTACTTC.

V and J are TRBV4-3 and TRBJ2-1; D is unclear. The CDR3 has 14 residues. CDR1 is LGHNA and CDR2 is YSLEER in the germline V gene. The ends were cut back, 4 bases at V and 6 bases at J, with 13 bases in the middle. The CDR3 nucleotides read TGCGCCAGCAGCCGATCCCTCCAGAGCAATGAGCAGTTCTTC. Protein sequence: CASSRSLQSNEQFF.

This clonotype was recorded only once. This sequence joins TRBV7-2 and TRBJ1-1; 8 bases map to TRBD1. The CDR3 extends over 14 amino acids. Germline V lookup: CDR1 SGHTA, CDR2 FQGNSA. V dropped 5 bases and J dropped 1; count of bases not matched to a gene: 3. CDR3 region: CASSHGTGNTEAFF. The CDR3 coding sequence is TGTGCCAGCAGCCACGGGACAGGGAACACTGAAGCTTTCTTT.

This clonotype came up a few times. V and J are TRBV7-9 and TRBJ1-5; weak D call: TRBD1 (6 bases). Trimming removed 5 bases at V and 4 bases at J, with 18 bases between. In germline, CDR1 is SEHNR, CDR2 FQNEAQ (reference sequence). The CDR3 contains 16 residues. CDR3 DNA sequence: TGTGCCAGCAGCGATTGGGACATCAGATTTAATCAGCCCCAGCATTTT. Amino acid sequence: CASSDWDIRFNQPQHF.

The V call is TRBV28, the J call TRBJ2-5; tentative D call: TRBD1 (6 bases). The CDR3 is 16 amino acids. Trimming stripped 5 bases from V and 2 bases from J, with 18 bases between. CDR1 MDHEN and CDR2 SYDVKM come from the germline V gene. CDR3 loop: CASSTRTAIEQETQYF. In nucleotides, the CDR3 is TGTGCCAGCAGTACTCGGACAGCTATCGAACAAGAGACCCAGTACTTC.

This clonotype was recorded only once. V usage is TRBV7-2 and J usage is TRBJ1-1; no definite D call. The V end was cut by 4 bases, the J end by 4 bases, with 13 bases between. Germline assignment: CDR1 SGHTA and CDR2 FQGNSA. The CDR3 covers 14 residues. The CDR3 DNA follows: TGTGCCAGCAGCTCCCCCCAGAGAGCCACTGAAGCTTTCTTT. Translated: CASSSPQRATEAFF.

The CDR3 sequence: CASSLDRAPSDTQYF. In DNA form, the CDR3 reads TGTGCCAGCAGCTTGGACAGGGCACCCTCAGATACGCAGTATTTT. The chain recombines TRBV7-2 with TRBJ2-3; the match to TRBD1 covers 8 bases. J gave up 4 bases and V 3 bases, and 6 bases lay outside the gene matches. The CDR3 is 15 residues long. From germline, CDR1 is SGHTA and CDR2 FQGNSA.

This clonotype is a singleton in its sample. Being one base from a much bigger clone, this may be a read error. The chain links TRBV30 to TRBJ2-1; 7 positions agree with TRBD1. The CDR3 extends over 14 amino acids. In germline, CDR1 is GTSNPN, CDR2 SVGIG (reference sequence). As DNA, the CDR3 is TGTGCCTGGAGTAAGGGGGCCTCCTACGATGAGCAGTTCTTC. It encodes CAWSKGASYDEQFF.

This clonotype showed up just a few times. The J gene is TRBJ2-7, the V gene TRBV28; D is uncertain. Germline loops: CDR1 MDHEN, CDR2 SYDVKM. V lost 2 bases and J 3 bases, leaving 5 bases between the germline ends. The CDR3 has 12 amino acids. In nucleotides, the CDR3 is TGTGCCAGCAGTTTAAGGCGCTACGAGCAGTACTTC. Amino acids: CASSLRRYEQYF.

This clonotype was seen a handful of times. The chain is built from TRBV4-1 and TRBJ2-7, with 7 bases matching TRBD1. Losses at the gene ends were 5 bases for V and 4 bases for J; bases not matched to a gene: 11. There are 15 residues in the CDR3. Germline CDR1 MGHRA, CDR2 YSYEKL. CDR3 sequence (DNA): TGCGCCAGCAGCGAAAGGGAAGGCAGGGGGTACGAGCAGTACTTC. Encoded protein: CASSEREGRGYEQYF.